Listed below are T cell receptor beta chains from one sample, sequenced in a study of T cell clonotyping in hematopoietic cell transplantation. The assay was immunoSEQ multiplex PCR, and TCRdb's table has in-frame clones only and misses some. This sample yields about 69,000 clones, of which 90% to 97% are seen a single time; roughly 1.5% belongs to the top ten. Sample: peripheral blood mononuclear cells, taken before stem cell transplant. These receptor sequences come from a woman aged 45-59 years with acute myeloid leukemia. Some clones in this sample may be carry-over from other donors' samples. Each CDR3 is given without its conserved first and last residue. Expanded clones get a size class; other rows say once, few or many, or leave the size out.

>TRBV5-1|TRBJ1-1|-
ASSRVLSGPNTEAF
>TRBV4-1|TRBJ1-2|-
ASSQEGQAPQAYGYT
>TRBV2|TRBJ1-5|once
ASSRETNQPQH
>TRBV13|TRBJ2-1|once
ASSQGGRRRGEQF
>TRBV9|TRBJ2-1|-
ASSVGGSGNEQF
>TRBV4-1|TRBJ1-5|-
ASSQGRPPGYSNQPQH
>TRBV7-2|TRBJ1-5|-
ASSPYVGGLSQPQH
>TRBV4-2|TRBJ2-1|once
ASSQTTSFEQF
>TRBV2|TRBJ2-5|-
ASSGGRGETQY
>TRBV30|TRBJ1-3|-
AWSVGLSGNTIY
>TRBV25-1|TRBJ2-7|-
ASSAGTNSYEQY
>TRBV30|TRBJ1-1|-
AWSRGGRTEAF
>TRBV30|TRBJ2-1|-
AWSSGGTRYNEQF
>TRBV9|TRBJ2-2|-
ASSVEGSPGELF
>TRBV7-2|TRBJ2-1|-
ASSFTLGGSPNEQF
>TRBV19|TRBJ1-2|once
ASSNIPGQGDGYT
>TRBV7-8|TRBJ1-5|-
ASSLGGQGNQPQH
>TRBV11-3|TRBJ2-3|once
ASSLGRLAA
>TRBV10-3|TRBJ1-3|-
AISETWPEGNTIY
>TRBV6-6|TRBJ1-2|-
ASSYSLLNYGYT
>TRBV5-6|TRBJ1-2|-
ASSLTDRDRVSYT
>TRBV28|TRBJ2-1|-
ASSFVGGGNEQF
>TRBV30|TRBJ2-7|-
AWSVITSHYEQY
>TRBV5-6|TRBJ1-6|-
ASKEGDRGWSPLH
>TRBV6-6|TRBJ1-6|-
ASSIRGLGSGSPLH
>TRBV5-1|TRBJ2-7|-
ASSQDRGEQY
>TRBV4-1|TRBJ2-7|once
ASSPLGKGAPLYEQY
>TRBV7-2|TRBJ2-2|once
ASSRRAGGSGELF
>TRBV6-6|TRBJ2-1|-
ASSYGTSVQF
>TRBV6-9|TRBJ1-4|-
ASSYEQGVEKLF
>TRBV29-1|TRBJ1-2|-
SVTGPKAGGYT
>TRBV2|TRBJ1-2|once
ASSSDQRGDYGYT
>TRBV2|TRBJ1-1|-
ASNLGGNTEAF
>TRBV4-1|TRBJ2-4|once
ASSQGAGDIKNIQY
>TRBV29-1|TRBJ2-5|-
SVERPVETQY
>TRBV6-6|TRBJ1-1|-
ASMEDTEAF
>TRBV19|TRBJ2-1|-
ASSASANVNEQF
>TRBV6-5|TRBJ1-4|-
ASSYTDSPNEKLF
>TRBV29-1|TRBJ1-2|-
SVVGQGEDGYT
>TRBV6-5|TRBJ2-4|-
ASSGTSPAKNIQY
>TRBV30|TRBJ2-1|-
AWSEIAGGSEQF
>TRBV6-5|TRBJ2-1|-
ASSTLAGEYNEQF
>TRBV30|TRBJ1-1|-
AWSSLKGIPPMNTEAF